Here is one TCR beta chain with its context. No antigen is known for it. A quantity of roughly 0.5 to 1 ug RNA underwent reverse transcription using random hexamers. By means of immunoSEQ multiplex PCR, TCR beta CDR3 spanning 54 Vbeta and 13 Jbeta underwent amplification. TCRdb called the immunoSEQ multiplex PCR reads again in MiXCR, with one record for every CDR3 protein. The data contain 100,000 to 150,000 distinct CDR3 sequences, about 94% of them singletons. This CDR3 is built from 12 residues. The V gene's germline CDR1 is SGHNT and CDR2 YYREEE (reference sequence). With 3 bases removed from V and 5 bases from J, the gap between germline ends came to 9 bases. This sample is part of a study of CD8 T cells in Susac syndrome. Sequencing of TCR beta covered CD8+ and CD4+ T cells obtained from blood. The CD8+ and CD4+ T cells were negatively isolated, with the TEMRA cells enriched by FACS. Study-wide results and limits: There were approximately 15 Susac-specific public clones in total CD8+ repertoires and a few in CD8+ TEMRA repertoires.

The V and J genes are TRBV5-4 and TRBJ2-7, with unresolved D. Sequencing was performed on CD8+ T cells from PBMCs. This receptor was obtained from a human donor with Susac syndrome. In nucleotides, the CDR3 is TGTGCCAGCAGCTGGGGTAAGGACGAGCAGTACTTC. Its protein product is CASSWGKDEQYF.